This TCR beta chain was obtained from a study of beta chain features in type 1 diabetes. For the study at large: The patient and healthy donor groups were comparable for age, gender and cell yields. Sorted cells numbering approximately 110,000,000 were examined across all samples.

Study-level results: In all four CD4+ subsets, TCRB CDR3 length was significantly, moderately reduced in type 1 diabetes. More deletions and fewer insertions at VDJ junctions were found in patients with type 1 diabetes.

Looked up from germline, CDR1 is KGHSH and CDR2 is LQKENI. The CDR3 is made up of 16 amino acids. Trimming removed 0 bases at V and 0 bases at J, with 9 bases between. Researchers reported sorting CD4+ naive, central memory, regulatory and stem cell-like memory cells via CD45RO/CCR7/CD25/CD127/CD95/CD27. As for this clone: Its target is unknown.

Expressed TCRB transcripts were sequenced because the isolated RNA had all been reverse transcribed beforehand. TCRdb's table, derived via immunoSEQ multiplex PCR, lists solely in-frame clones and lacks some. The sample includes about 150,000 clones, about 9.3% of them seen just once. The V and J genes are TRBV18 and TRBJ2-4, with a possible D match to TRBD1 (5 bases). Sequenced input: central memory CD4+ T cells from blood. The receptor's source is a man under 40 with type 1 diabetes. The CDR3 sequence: CASSPPSQGAKNIQYF. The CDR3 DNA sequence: TGTGCCAGCTCACCACCATCGCAGGGAGCCAAAAACATTCAGTACTTC.